Shown below are 18 T cell receptor beta chains from a single sample sequenced in a study of identical twins' blood T cells. TCRdb re-derived calls from the 5' RACE reads in MiXCR, one entry per CDR3 protein. The sample consists of hundreds of thousands of distinct CDR3 sequences, about 28% of them appearing once. The sample was PBMCs. These receptors all stem from a woman between 18 and 50 years old in good health.

The chain combines TRBV18 with TRBJ2-1, with 9 bases aligning to TRBD2. The CDR3 contains 16 residues. The germline gives CDR1 KGHSH, CDR2 LQKENI. V lost 6 bases and J lost 3; bases outside the gene matches: 9. CDR3 protein: CASSPRLAEVYNEQFF. In DNA form, the CDR3 reads TGTGCCAGCTCGCCCCGACTAGCGGAAGTCTACAATGAGCAGTTCTTC.

This clonotype was observed many times. In DNA form, the CDR3 reads TGTGCCAGCAGCCGCCCTGATCCTTCCGATACGCAGTATTTT. This sequence encodes CASSRPDPSDTQYF. J is TRBJ2-3 and V is TRBV6-6; D ambiguous. The CDR3 contains 14 residues. CDR1 is MNHNY, CDR2 SVGAGI, per germline (reference sequence). The V end was cut by 6 bases, the J end by 6 bases, with 16 bases between.

This clonotype was detected only a few times. The chain combines TRBV7-2 with TRBJ1-2; possible D gene TRBD1, 6 bases. Between the trimmed V and J ends, which lost 6 bases and 8 bases, there was a span of 13 bases. Germline values: CDR1 SGHTA, CDR2 FQGNSA. The CDR3 consists of 12 residues. As DNA, the CDR3 is TGTGCCAGCAGTAAAAACAGGGTCGGCTACACCTTC. Translating it yields CASSKNRVGYTF.

Remarks on this clonotype: Here the CDR3 omits its conserved ending phenylalanine or tryptophan, so a read error is the likely source. V gene TRBV10-3 combines with J gene TRBJ1-1, with a weak D call TRBD1 (5 bases). Trimming cost V 7 bases and J 1 base, with 10 bases left between them. The CDR3 has 13 amino acids. Germline V lookup: CDR1 ENHRY, CDR2 SYGVKD. In nucleotides, the CDR3 is TGTGCCATCATGGGGACCGCGAACACTGAAGCTTTCCTT. Translating it yields CAIMGTANTEAFL.

This clonotype was seen more than once but under ten times. The V gene is TRBV20-1, the J gene TRBJ1-2; D is ambiguous. The CDR3 is 14 residues long. The V and J ends lost 0 bases and 0 bases respectively, with 8 bases between them. Per the germline V gene, CDR1 is DFQATT and CDR2 is SNEGSKA (reference sequence). The CDR3 bases are TGCAGTGCTAGAGATTGGGTAACTAACTATGGCTACACCTTC. It translates to CSARDWVTNYGYTF.

The V and J genes are TRBV24-1 and TRBJ1-1; D is uncertain. Germline V gene sequence: CDR1 KGHDR, CDR2 SFDVKD. The CDR3 extends over 14 amino acids. The ends were cut back, 0 bases at V and 4 bases at J, with 8 bases in the middle. The CDR3: CATSDLQAGTEAFF. CDR3 coding DNA: TGTGCCACCAGTGATTTGCAGGCTGGCACTGAAGCTTTCTTT.

J is TRBJ2-1 and V is TRBV11-2; no definite D call. Germline CDR1 and CDR2: SGHAT and FQNNGV. Trimming removed 3 bases from V and 7 bases from J, with 7 bases in between. The CDR3 has 12 residues. The CDR3 region is CASSFTTNEQFF. In DNA, the CDR3 is TGTGCCAGCAGCTTTACGACGAATGAGCAGTTCTTC.

The chain couples TRBV29-1 to TRBJ2-4; D is possibly TRBD2 (6 bases). Germline values: CDR1 SQVTM, CDR2 ANQGSEA. This CDR3 region has 14 residues. Trimming removed 1 base from V and 8 bases from J, with 15 bases in between. The CDR3 reads CSVEGGRGADIQYF. The CDR3 DNA follows: TGCAGCGTTGAAGGCGGTCGCGGGGCGGACATTCAGTACTTC.

The chain is built from TRBV10-3 and TRBJ2-5; 7 bases line up with TRBD1. V lost 8 bases, J lost 4 bases, and 1 base stayed unmatched. The CDR3 consists of 11 residues. Germline values: CDR1 ENHRY, CDR2 SYGVKD. The CDR3 region has the DNA TGTGCCATCTCAGGGGGAGAGACCCAGTACTTC. Protein sequence: CAISGGETQYF.

Details on this clonotype: Relative to the germline gene, one junction end is altered; a read error may explain this. This chain uses TRBV7-9 with TRBJ1-2, with a tentative D call TRBD1 (6 bases). CDR1 is SEHNR, CDR2 FQNEAQ, per germline (reference sequence). There are 14 residues in the CDR3. The CDR3: CVSSSYRDLYGYTF. The CDR3 DNA is TGTGTCAGCAGCTCCTACAGGGACCTCTATGGCTACACCTTC.

A few counts support this clonotype. This chain connects TRBV2 to TRBJ2-2; 7 bases line up with TRBD1. J was trimmed by 0 bases and V by 7 bases; bases with no gene match: 5. CDR3 length equals 15 residues. From germline, CDR1 is SNHLY and CDR2 FYNNEI. The CDR3 coding sequence is TGTGCCAGCAACCGACAGGGTCCGAACACCGGGGAGCTGTTTTTT. Translation gives CASNRQGPNTGELFF.

The gene calls are TRBV20-1 and TRBJ1-1; D gene uncertain. Looked up from germline, CDR1 is DFQATT and CDR2 is SNEGSKA (reference sequence). V was cut by 7 bases and J by 1 base, with 13 bases left in between. The CDR3 extends over 13 amino acids. The CDR3 DNA is TGCAGTGTCAGGAGAACCCCGAACACTGAAGCTTTCTTT. Translation: CSVRRTPNTEAFF.

Details on this clonotype: A much larger clonotype is one base distant, so this may be a read error. The V call is TRBV29-1, the J call TRBJ1-1; D perhaps matches TRBD1 (5 bases). Trimming removed 7 bases from V and 5 bases from J, with 14 bases in between. This CDR3 has 12 amino acids. CDR1 is SQVTM, CDR2 ANQGSEA, per germline. The CDR3 loop is CSGGNAGTEAFF. As DNA, the CDR3 is TGCAGCGGAGGCAATGCAGGGACTGAAGCTTTCTTT.

The J gene is TRBJ2-2, the V gene TRBV12-3 or TRBV12-4; 9 bases are a match to TRBD2. The junction had 9 bases not matched to a gene; V was cut back by 3 bases and J by 7 bases. This CDR3 spans 16 amino acids. CDR3: CASSFGGRASGGELFF. The CDR3 nucleotides read TGTGCCAGCAGTTTTGGCGGGAGGGCCAGTGGCGGGGAGCTGTTTTTT.

The rearrangement joins TRBV3-1 to TRBJ1-1, with 7 bases identical to TRBD1. CDR1 and CDR2 from the germline V gene are LGHDT and YNNKEL (reference sequence). V gave up 5 bases and J gave up 2 bases; unmatched junction bases: 5. The length of the CDR3 is 14 residues. The CDR3 loop reads CASSSRQGNTEAFF. The CDR3, as DNA: TGTGCCAGCAGCTCCCGACAGGGAAACACTGAAGCTTTCTTT. Filled out from reference TRBV3-1 and TRBJ1-1, the complete variable domain reads DTAVSQTPKYLVTQMGNDKSIKCEQNLGHDTMYWYKQDSKKFLKIMFSYNNKELIINETVPNRFSPKSPDKAHLNLHINSLELGDSAVYFCASSSRQGNTEAFFGQGTRLTVV.

This chain connects TRBV12-3 or TRBV12-4 to TRBJ1-6; no firm D call. This CDR3 region has 12 residues. The germline V and J ends were trimmed by 8 bases and 10 bases, with 12 bases remaining between them. The CDR3 loop is CASLHGVSPLHF. The CDR3 DNA follows: TGTGCCAGCCTACATGGTGTCTCACCCCTCCACTTT.

The table lists this clonotype with many counts. The V call is TRBV20-1, the J call TRBJ2-1; no clear D. V was cut by 6 bases and J by 6 bases, with 9 bases left in between. The CDR3 length is 11 residues. Germline loops: CDR1 DFQATT, CDR2 SNEGSKA (reference sequence). The CDR3 here is CSAYRSNEQFF. In DNA, the CDR3 is TGCAGTGCATATCGGTCCAATGAGCAGTTCTTC.

The chain has TRBV11-3 and TRBJ2-3; a possible D gene is TRBD2 (6 bases). Trimming pared 6 bases from V and 2 bases from J, leaving 9 bases between. CDR1 and CDR2 from the germline V gene are SGHNT and YENEEA. CDR3 length: 13 residues. The CDR3 coding sequence is TGTGCCAGCAGGGACTACCTCACAGATACGCAGTATTTT. Protein product: CASRDYLTDTQYF.